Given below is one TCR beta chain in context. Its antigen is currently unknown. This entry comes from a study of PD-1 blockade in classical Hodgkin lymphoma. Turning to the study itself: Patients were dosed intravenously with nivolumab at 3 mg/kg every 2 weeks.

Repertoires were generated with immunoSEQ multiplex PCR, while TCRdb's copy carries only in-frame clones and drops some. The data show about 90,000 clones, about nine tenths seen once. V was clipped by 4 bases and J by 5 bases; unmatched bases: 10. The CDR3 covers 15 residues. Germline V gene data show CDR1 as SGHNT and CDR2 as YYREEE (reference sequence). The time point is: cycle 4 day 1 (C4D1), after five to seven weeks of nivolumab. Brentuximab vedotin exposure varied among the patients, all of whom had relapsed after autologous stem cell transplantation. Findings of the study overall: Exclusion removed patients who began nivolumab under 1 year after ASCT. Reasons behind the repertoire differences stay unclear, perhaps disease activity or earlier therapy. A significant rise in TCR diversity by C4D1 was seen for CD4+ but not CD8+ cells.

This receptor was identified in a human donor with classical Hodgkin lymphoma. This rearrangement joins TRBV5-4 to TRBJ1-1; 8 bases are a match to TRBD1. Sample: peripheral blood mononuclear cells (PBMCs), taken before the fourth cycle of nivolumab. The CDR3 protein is CASSTPGQGRTEAFF. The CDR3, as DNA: TGTGCCAGCAGCACGCCCGGACAGGGAAGGACTGAAGCTTTCTTT.